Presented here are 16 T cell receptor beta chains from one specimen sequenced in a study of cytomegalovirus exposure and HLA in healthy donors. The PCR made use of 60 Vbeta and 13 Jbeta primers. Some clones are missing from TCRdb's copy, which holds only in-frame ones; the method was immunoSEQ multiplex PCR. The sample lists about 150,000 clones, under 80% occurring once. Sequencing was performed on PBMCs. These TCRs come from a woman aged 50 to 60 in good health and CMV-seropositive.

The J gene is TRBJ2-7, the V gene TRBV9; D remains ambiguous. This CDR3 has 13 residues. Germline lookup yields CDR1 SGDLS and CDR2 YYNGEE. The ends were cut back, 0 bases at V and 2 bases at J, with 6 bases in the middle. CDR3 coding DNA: TGTGCCAGCAGCGTAGGTCAAACCTACGAGCAGTACTTC. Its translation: CASSVGQTYEQYF.

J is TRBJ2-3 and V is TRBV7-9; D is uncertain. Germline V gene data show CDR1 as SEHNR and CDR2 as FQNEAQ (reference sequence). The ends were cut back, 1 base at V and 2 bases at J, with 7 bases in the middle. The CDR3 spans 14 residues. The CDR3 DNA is TGTGCCAGCAGCTTAGTTCAGGCCACAGATACGCAGTATTTT. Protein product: CASSLVQATDTQYF.

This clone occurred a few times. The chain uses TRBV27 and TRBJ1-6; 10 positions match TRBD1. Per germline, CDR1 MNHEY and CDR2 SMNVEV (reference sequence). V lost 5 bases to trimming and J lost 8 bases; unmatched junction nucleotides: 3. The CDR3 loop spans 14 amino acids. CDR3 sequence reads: CASSLGQGDSPLHF. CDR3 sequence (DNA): TGTGCCAGCAGTCTTGGACAGGGGGATTCACCCCTCCACTTT.

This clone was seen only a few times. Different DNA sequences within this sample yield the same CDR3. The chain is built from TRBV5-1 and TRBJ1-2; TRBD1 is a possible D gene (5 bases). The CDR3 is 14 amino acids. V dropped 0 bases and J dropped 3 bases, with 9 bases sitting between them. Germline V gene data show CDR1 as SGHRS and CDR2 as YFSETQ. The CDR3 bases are TGCGCCAGCAGCTTGGCGGGGGGTGACTATGGCTACACCTTC. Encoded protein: CASSLAGGDYGYTF.

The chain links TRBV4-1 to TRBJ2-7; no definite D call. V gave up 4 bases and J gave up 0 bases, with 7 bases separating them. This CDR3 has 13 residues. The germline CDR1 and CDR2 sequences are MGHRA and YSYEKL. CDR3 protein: CASSPGFSYEQYF. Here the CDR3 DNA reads TGCGCCAGCAGCCCCGGGTTCTCCTACGAGCAGTACTTC.

CDR3 amino acids: CASRPGFLDTEAFF. For the CDR3, the DNA is TGTGCCAGCAGACCAGGGTTCTTGGACACTGAAGCTTTCTTT. This rearrangement joins TRBV6-6 to TRBJ1-1; tentatively, D is TRBD1 (5 bases). The germline V gene encodes CDR1 MNHNY and CDR2 SVGAGI (reference sequence). Trimming cost V 6 bases and J 3 bases, with 14 bases left between them. The length of the CDR3 is 14 residues.

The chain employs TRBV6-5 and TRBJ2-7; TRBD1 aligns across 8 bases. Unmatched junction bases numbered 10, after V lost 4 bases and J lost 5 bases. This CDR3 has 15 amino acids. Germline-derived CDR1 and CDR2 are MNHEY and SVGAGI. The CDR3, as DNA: TGTGCCAGCAGTTCTGGTATGGACAGGGCCCACGAGCAGTACTTC. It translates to CASSSGMDRAHEQYF.

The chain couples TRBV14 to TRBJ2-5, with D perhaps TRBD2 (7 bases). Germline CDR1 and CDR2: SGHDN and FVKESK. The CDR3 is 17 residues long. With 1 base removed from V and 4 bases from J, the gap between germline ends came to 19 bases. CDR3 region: CASSQGLSGGPRETQYF. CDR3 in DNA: TGTGCCAGCAGCCAAGGGTTGTCCGGGGGGCCAAGAGAGACCCAGTACTTC.

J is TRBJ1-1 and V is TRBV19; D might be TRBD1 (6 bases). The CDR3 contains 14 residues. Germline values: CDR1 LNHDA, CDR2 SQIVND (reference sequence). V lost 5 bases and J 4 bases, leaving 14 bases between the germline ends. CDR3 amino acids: CASSPLGGATEAFF. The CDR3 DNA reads TGTGCCAGTAGTCCTCTTGGGGGCGCCACTGAAGCTTTCTTT.

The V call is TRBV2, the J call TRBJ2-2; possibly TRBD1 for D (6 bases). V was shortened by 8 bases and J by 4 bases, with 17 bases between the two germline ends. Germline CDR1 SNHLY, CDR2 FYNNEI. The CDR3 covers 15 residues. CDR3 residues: CASLGTGKGTGELFF. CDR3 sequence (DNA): TGTGCCAGCTTAGGCACAGGGAAGGGCACCGGGGAGCTGTTTTTT. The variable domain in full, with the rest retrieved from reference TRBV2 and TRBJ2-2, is EPEVTQTPSHQVTQMGQEVILRCVPISNHLYFYWYRQILGQKVEFLVSFYNNEISEKSEIFDDQFSVERPDGSNFTLKIRSTKLEDSAMYFCASLGTGKGTGELFFGEGSRLTVL.

CDR3 residues: CASSLDGTGSPTEAFF. The CDR3, as DNA: TGTGCCAGCAGCTTGGACGGGACAGGTTCCCCCACTGAAGCTTTCTTT. The chain combines TRBV5-5 with TRBJ1-1; 8 bases map to TRBD1. Per the germline V gene, CDR1 is SGHKS and CDR2 is YYEKEE (reference sequence). Trimming cost V 0 bases and J 4 bases; bases outside gene matches: 8. This CDR3 contains 16 residues.

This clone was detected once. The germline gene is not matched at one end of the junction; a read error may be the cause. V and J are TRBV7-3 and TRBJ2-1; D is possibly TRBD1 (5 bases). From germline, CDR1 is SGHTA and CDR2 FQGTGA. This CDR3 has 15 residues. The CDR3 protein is CASSFPRGQDNDQFF. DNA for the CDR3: TGTGCCAGCAGTTTCCCTCGTGGGCAGGACAATGATCAGTTCTTC.

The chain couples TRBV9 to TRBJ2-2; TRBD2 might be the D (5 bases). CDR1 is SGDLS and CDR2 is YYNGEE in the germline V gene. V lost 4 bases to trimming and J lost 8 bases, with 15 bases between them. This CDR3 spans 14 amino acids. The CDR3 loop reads CASSPRLSFGELFF. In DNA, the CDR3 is TGTGCCAGCAGCCCCCGACTAAGTTTTGGGGAGCTGTTTTTT.

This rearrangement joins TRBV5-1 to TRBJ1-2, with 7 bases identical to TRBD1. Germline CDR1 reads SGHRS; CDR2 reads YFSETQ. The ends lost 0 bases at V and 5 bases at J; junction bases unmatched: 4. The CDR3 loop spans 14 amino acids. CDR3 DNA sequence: TGCGCCAGCAGCTTGGTAGGCAGGGGGTATGGCTACACCTTC. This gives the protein CASSLVGRGYGYTF.

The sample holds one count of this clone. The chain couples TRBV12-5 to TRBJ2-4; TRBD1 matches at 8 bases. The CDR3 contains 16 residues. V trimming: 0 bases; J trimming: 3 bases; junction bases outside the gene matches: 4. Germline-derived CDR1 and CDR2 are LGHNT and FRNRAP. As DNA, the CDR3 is TGTGCTAGTGGTTTGGTAGCAGGGGGCATCAAAAACATTCAGTACTTC. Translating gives CASGLVAGGIKNIQYF.

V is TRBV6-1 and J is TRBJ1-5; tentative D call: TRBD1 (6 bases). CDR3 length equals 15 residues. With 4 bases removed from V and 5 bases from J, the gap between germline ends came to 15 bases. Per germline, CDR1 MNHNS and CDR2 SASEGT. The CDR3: CASSVEGGLYQPQHF. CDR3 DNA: TGTGCCAGCAGTGTTGAGGGGGGGTTATATCAGCCCCAGCATTTT.